This T cell receptor beta chain was sequenced during a study of cytomegalovirus exposure and HLA in healthy donors. Study-wide background: Of about 390 genotyped donors, about 81% grouped in the Caucasian-associated ancestry cluster. Study-level points and caveats: A later examination showed that TCR association rates differed by HLA locus, with DRB1 most and HLA-C fewest. According to a later analysis, most TCR beta chains associated with CMV appeared HLA-restricted. Indistinguishable V segments, including TRBV6-2 and TRBV6-3, were excluded.

This CDR3 has 13 amino acids. The ends were cut back, 1 base at V and 8 bases at J, with 11 bases in the middle. Per germline, CDR1 MGHRA and CDR2 YSYEKL. The PCR used 60 Vbeta and 13 Jbeta primers. The data were produced by immunoSEQ multiplex PCR, yet TCRdb's version contains in-frame clones alone and is incomplete. The data contain 200,000 or so clones, 60% to 85% of them singletons. Concerning this clone: Its cognate antigen is unknown.

The J gene is TRBJ1-1, the V gene TRBV4-1; D call uncertain. The sequence derives from a man aged 40-50 years in good health and CMV-seronegative. The sample was PBMCs. The CDR3 protein is CASSQVTAREAFF. As DNA, the CDR3 is TGCGCCAGCAGCCAAGTAACAGCCCGAGAAGCTTTCTTT.